One sample yielded the 15 T cell receptor beta chains listed below, sequenced in a study of tumor-infiltrating lymphocytes in localized non-small cell lung cancer. Repertoires were generated with immunoSEQ multiplex PCR, while TCRdb's copy carries only in-frame clones and drops some. Counted here are several thousand clones, less than 75% occurring once; the ten biggest clones make up around 61%. The sequencing sample was made of lung tumor tissue. These receptors all stem from a human donor with non-small cell lung cancer.

The genes are TRBV5-4 and TRBJ1-2; D is ambiguous. The CDR3 is made up of 13 amino acids. The germline V and J ends were trimmed by 0 bases and 3 bases, with 6 bases remaining between them. Germline CDR1 is SGHNT and CDR2 is YYREEE (reference sequence). The CDR3 region has the DNA TGTGCCAGCAGCTTGGCGGTGGACTATGGCTACACCTTC. This translates into CASSLAVDYGYTF.

V usage is TRBV19 and J usage is TRBJ2-5; 8 nucleotides align to TRBD2. The CDR3 is made up of 15 amino acids. V gave up 1 base and J gave up 5 bases; unmatched junction bases: 6. CDR1 and CDR2 (germline): LNHDA, SQIVND (reference sequence). CDR3 nucleotide sequence: TGTGCCAGTAGTATAGCGGGAGGGCCGGGGGAGACCCAGTACTTC. Its translation is CASSIAGGPGETQYF.

The chain is built from TRBV6-1 and TRBJ2-1; 9 nucleotides match TRBD1. Germline CDR1 and CDR2: MNHNS and SASEGT. The V gene end was trimmed by 3 bases and the J gene end by 6 bases; junction bases not matched to a gene: 6. The CDR3 has 15 residues. The CDR3 bases are TGTGCCAGCAGTGAGACAGGGGGGATGTTCAATGAGCAGTTCTTC. It yields the protein CASSETGGMFNEQFF.

The V gene is TRBV18, the J gene TRBJ1-3, with 7 positions matching TRBD1. V was clipped by 3 bases and J by 0 bases; unmatched bases: 2. The CDR3 is made up of 15 amino acids. Germline values: CDR1 KGHSH, CDR2 LQKENI. The CDR3 DNA is TGTGCCAGCTCACCGGGACAGATCTCTGGAAACACCATATATTTT. Its protein product is CASSPGQISGNTIYF.

This clone was recorded a few times. The genes are TRBV11-2 and TRBJ2-7; possible D gene TRBD2, 5 bases. This CDR3 comprises 14 residues. Germline CDR1 reads SGHAT; CDR2 reads FQNNGV. V lost 1 base, J lost 3 bases, and 10 bases lay in between. The CDR3 reads CASSLGPSIYEQYV. The CDR3, as DNA: TGTGCCAGCAGCTTAGGCCCTAGCATCTACGAGCAGTACGTC.

For the CDR3, the DNA is TGTGCCAGCAGTTATCTTCAGGGGGTCTTTGGTCAGCCCCAGCATTTT. Protein product: CASSYLQGVFGQPQHF. The chain employs TRBV6-5 and TRBJ1-5; 7 bases line up with TRBD1. The CDR3 extends over 16 amino acids. J lost 6 bases, V lost 3 bases, and 11 bases had no gene match. Germline CDR1 is MNHEY and CDR2 is SVGAGI.

The chain uses TRBV11-3 and TRBJ1-1; 7 bases are shared with TRBD1. The germline gives CDR1 SGHNT, CDR2 YENEEA. V trimming: 5 bases; J trimming: 11 bases; junction bases outside the gene matches: 17. This CDR3 spans 15 amino acids. The CDR3 sequence: CASSPEGGRPSGAFF. The DNA for the CDR3 is TGTGCCAGCAGCCCCGAAGGGGGCCGTCCAAGTGGGGCTTTCTTT.

The rearrangement links TRBV30 to TRBJ1-2; 7 positions agree with TRBD1. This CDR3 is 12 amino acids long. From germline, CDR1 is GTSNPN and CDR2 SVGIG (reference sequence). J gave up 8 bases and V 8 bases, and 11 bases lay outside the gene matches. The CDR3 is CAGTRGLKGYTF. As DNA, the CDR3 is TGTGCCGGAACGAGGGGGCTTAAGGGCTACACCTTC.

The chain uses TRBV5-5 and TRBJ1-2; perhaps TRBD1 as D (5 bases). Trimming cost V 4 bases and J 7 bases, with 20 bases left between them. The CDR3 sequence is 15 residues long. In germline, CDR1 is SGHKS, CDR2 YYEKEE (reference sequence). The CDR3, as DNA: TGTGCCAGCAGCCACCTGGGGACTTCTTCGGCTGGCTACACCTTC. Its protein is CASSHLGTSSAGYTF.

This clone was seen just once. The chain uses TRBV6-1 and TRBJ1-5, with TRBD1 as a possible D gene (6 bases). The V gene's germline CDR1 is MNHNS and CDR2 SASEGT. This CDR3 region has 16 residues. V dropped 3 bases and J dropped 2 bases, with 14 bases sitting between them. In nucleotides, the CDR3 is TGTGCCAGCAGTGAGAGGGTGAGGGGGGGCAATCAGCCCCAGCATTTT. Its translation: CASSERVRGGNQPQHF.

The rearrangement joins TRBV2 to TRBJ1-1; unclear D gene. This CDR3 is 12 amino acids long. V lost 8 bases, J lost 3 bases, and 10 bases lay in between. The germline CDR1 and CDR2 sequences are SNHLY and FYNNEI. As DNA, the CDR3 is TGTGCCAGCTTTAGGATAGACACTGAAGCTTTCTTT. Amino acid sequence: CASFRIDTEAFF.

This chain joins TRBV10-3 and TRBJ2-2; 9 bases align to TRBD2. V shed 3 bases, J shed 5 bases, and the junction held 10 bases outside the gene matches. The germline V gene has CDR1 ENHRY and CDR2 SYGVKD. The CDR3 consists of 17 residues. CDR3 residues: CAISDAVSRGGTGELFF. The CDR3 DNA sequence: TGTGCCATCAGTGACGCAGTATCGCGGGGGGGGACCGGGGAGCTGTTTTTT.

V usage is TRBV4-1 and J usage is TRBJ1-6; D not certain. Germline V gene sequence: CDR1 MGHRA, CDR2 YSYEKL. V lost 0 bases and J 9 bases, leaving 15 bases between the germline ends. The CDR3 sequence is 16 residues long. The CDR3 DNA reads as TGCGCCAGCAGCCAAGAAGGAGCGAGGAATAGTTCACCCCTCCACTTT. It translates to CASSQEGARNSSPLHF.

V and J are TRBV27 and TRBJ1-3; D is unresolved. Germline V gives CDR1 MNHEY, CDR2 SMNVEV (reference sequence). Trimming left V 2 bases short and J 0 bases short, with 8 bases between. This CDR3 has 15 residues. The CDR3 DNA is TGTGCCAGCAGTTTAAACGGACTCTCTGGAAACACCATATATTTT. It translates to CASSLNGLSGNTIYF.

This clone has just one count. The rearrangement joins TRBV12-5 to TRBJ2-2; possibly TRBD1 or TRBD2 for D (5 bases each). Between the trimmed V and J ends, which lost 6 bases and 4 bases, there was a span of 18 bases. The germline V gene has CDR1 LGHNT and CDR2 FRNRAP. The CDR3 consists of 16 residues. The CDR3 here is CASGPPTGRSTGELFF. Written as DNA, the CDR3 is TGTGCTAGTGGCCCCCCCACGGGACGAAGCACCGGGGAGCTGTTTTTT.